This T cell receptor beta chain was captured in a study of blood T cell repertoires in COVID-19. The method was immunoSEQ multiplex PCR; TCRdb's version includes in-frame clones alone and lacks a portion of them. Of approximately 150,000 clones listed, 70% to 90% are singletons. This CDR3 is built from 15 residues. CDR1 is SGHRS and CDR2 is YFSETQ in the germline V gene. V was pared by 3 bases and J by 4 bases, with 11 bases between. This clone was seen a handful of times. The clonotype comes from a woman in her 50s with acute or convalescent COVID-19. Sequencing used peripheral blood. This chain connects TRBV5-1 to TRBJ2-6; D is perhaps TRBD2 (5 bases). As DNA, the CDR3 is TGCGCCAGCAGCTCACGGGATCCCGGGGCCAACGTCCTGACTTTC. As protein: CASSSRDPGANVLTF.